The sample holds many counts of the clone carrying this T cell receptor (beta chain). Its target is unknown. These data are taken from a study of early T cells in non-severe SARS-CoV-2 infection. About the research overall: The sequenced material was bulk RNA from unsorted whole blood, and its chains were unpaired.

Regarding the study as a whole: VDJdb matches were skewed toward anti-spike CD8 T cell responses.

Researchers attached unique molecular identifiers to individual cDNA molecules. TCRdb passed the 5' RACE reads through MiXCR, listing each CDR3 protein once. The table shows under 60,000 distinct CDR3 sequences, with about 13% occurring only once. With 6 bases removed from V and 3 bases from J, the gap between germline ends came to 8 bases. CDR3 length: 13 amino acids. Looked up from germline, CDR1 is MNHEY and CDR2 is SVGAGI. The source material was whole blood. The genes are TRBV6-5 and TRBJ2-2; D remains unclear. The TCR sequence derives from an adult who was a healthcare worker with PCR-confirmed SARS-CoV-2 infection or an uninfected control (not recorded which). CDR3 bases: TGTGCCAGCAGAAAGGTGGACACCGGGGAGCTGTTTTTT. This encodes CASRKVDTGELFF.